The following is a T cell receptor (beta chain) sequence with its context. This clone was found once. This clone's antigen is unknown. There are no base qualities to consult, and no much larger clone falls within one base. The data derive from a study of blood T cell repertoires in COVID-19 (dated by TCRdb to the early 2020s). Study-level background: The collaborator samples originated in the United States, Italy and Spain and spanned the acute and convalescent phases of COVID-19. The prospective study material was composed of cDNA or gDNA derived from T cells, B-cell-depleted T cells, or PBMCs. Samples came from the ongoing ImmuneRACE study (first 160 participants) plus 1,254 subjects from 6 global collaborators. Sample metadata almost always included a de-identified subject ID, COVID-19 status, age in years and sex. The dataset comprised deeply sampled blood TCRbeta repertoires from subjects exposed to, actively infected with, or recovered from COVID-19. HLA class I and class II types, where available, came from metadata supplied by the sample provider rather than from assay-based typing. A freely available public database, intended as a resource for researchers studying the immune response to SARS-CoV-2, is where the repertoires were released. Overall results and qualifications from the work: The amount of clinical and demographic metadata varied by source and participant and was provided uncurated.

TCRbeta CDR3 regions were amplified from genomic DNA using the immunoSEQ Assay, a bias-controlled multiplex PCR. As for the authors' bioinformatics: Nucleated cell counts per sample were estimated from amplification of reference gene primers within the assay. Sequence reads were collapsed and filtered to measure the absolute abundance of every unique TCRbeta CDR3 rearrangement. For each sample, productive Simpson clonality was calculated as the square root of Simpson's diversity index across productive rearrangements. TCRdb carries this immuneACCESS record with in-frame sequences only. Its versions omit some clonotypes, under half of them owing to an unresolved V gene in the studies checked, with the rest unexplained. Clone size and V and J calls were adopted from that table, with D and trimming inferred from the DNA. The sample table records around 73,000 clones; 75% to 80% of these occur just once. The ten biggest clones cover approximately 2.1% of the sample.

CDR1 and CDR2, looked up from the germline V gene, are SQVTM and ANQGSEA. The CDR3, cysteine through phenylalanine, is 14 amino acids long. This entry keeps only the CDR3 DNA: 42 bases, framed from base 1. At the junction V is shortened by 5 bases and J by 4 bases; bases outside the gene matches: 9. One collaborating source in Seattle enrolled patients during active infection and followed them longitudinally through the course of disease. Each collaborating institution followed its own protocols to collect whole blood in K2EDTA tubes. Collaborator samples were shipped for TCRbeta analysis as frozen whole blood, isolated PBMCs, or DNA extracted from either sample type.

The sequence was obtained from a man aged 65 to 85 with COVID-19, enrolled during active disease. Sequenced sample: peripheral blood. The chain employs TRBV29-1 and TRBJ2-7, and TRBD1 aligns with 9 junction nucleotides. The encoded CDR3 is CSVIVGTGRYEQYF. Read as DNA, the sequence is TGCAGCGTTATCGTCGGGACAGGGAGGTACGAGCAGTACTTC.